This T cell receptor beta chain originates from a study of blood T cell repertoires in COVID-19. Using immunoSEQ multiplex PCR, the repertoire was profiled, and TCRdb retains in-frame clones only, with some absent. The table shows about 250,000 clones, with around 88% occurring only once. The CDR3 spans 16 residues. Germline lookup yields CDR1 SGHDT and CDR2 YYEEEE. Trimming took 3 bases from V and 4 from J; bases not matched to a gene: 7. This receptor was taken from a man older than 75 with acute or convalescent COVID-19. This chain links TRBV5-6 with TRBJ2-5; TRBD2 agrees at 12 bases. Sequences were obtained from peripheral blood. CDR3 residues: CASSYGLAGTGETQYF. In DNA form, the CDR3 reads TGTGCCAGCAGCTACGGACTAGCGGGGACCGGAGAGACCCAGTACTTC. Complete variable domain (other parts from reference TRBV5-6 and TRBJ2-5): DAGVTQSPTHLIKTRGQQVTLRCSPKSGHDTVSWYQQALGQGPQFIFQYYEEEERQRGNFPDRFSGHQFPNYSSELNVNALLLGDSALYLCASSYGLAGTGETQYFGPGTRLLVL.